What follows are 27 T cell receptor beta chains derived from one specimen sequenced in a study of T cell responses to AZD1222 COVID-19 vaccine. Method: immunoSEQ multiplex PCR; TCRdb's copy keeps in-frame clones and lacks some. The table shows about 270,000 clones, with almost 95% occurring only once. The source material was peripheral blood, sampled 28 days after the second AZD1222 dose. The receptors shown here come from an adult who received the AZD1222 COVID-19 vaccine.

The V call is TRBV28, the J call TRBJ2-7; 8 nucleotides line up with TRBD1. Per germline, CDR1 MDHEN and CDR2 SYDVKM. CDR3 size: 14 residues. J was trimmed by 0 bases and V by 6 bases; bases with no gene match: 4. The chain's CDR3 is CASSETGDSYEQYF. The DNA of the CDR3 is TGTGCCAGCAGCGAGACAGGGGACTCCTACGAGCAGTACTTC.

In DNA, the CDR3 is TGTGCCAGCAAAAACGAGGGTCCTAGGTTTTCTGGAAACACCATATATTTT. It codes for CASKNEGPRFSGNTIYF. The V gene is TRBV27, the J gene TRBJ1-3, with unresolved D. V lost 7 bases and J 1 base, leaving 20 bases between the germline ends. The CDR3 spans 17 residues. From germline, CDR1 is MNHEY and CDR2 SMNVEV (reference sequence).

The rearrangement joins TRBV21-1 to TRBJ2-5. TRBV21-1 is deemed a pseudogene. CDR3 length equals 17 residues. In DNA, the CDR3 is TGTGCCAGCAGCAAAGGGAAGGGGGATAGCGGAGAAGAGACCCAGTACTTC. The encoded protein is CASSKGKGDSGEETQYF.

This rearrangement joins TRBV2 to TRBJ1-6, with TRBD1 matching over 7 bases. The CDR3 runs 14 residues. CDR1 SNHLY and CDR2 FYNNEI come from the germline V gene. V lost 5 bases and J lost 7; bases outside the gene matches: 5. The CDR3 bases are TGTGCCAGCAGTCGCAGACAGGGCAATTCACCCCTCCACTTT. Translating gives CASSRRQGNSPLHF.

Regarding this clone: Other DNA sequences in this specimen translate into the identical CDR3. The chain has TRBV18 and TRBJ1-5, with D perhaps matching TRBD1 (5 bases). Germline values: CDR1 KGHSH, CDR2 LQKENI. The CDR3 totals 13 residues. Trimming stripped 3 bases from V and 5 bases from J, with 8 bases between. In DNA, the CDR3 is TGTGCCAGCTCACCGTCAGGGTATCAGCCCCAGCATTTT. It encodes CASSPSGYQPQHF. Together with reference TRBV18 and TRBJ1-5, the CDR3 gives the full variable domain: NAGVMQNPRHLVRRRGQEARLRCSPMKGHSHVYWYRQLPEEGLKFMVYLQKENIIDESGMPKERFSAEFPKEGPSILRIQQVVRGDSAAYFCASSPSGYQPQHFGDGTRLSIL.

J is TRBJ2-2 and V is TRBV6-1; D possibly corresponds to TRBD1 (5 bases). CDR3 length: 14 residues. Trimming removed 2 bases from V and 7 bases from J, with 11 bases in between. Germline V gene lookup returns CDR1 MNHNS and CDR2 SASEGT. CDR3 residues: CASSELWGDGELFF. In nucleotides, the CDR3 is TGTGCCAGCAGTGAACTGTGGGGCGACGGGGAGCTGTTTTTT.

The chain combines TRBV9 with TRBJ2-1; no clear D. V was shortened by 6 bases and J by 0 bases, with 10 bases between the two germline ends. The germline CDR1 and CDR2 sequences are SGDLS and YYNGEE. This CDR3 has 14 amino acids. The CDR3 region has the DNA TGTGCCAGCACCCCTACCCTCTCCTACAATGAGCAGTTCTTC. Amino acids: CASTPTLSYNEQFF.

This clone showed up just once. This chain links TRBV18 with TRBJ1-1; D uncertain. CDR1 KGHSH and CDR2 LQKENI come from the germline V gene. Trimming removed 0 bases from V and 2 bases from J, with 13 bases in between. The CDR3 is 16 residues long. CDR3 residues: CASSPPKGSGNTEAFF. The CDR3 DNA reads TGTGCCAGCTCACCACCGAAGGGATCGGGCAACACTGAAGCTTTCTTT.

V gene TRBV2 combines with J gene TRBJ2-7, with 9 nucleotides matching TRBD1. Germline V gene sequence: CDR1 SNHLY, CDR2 FYNNEI. V shed 4 bases and J 3 bases; nucleotides not matched to a gene: 16. The CDR3 runs 18 residues. The chain's CDR3 is CASSGLGQGTLYGYEQYF. DNA for the CDR3: TGTGCCAGCAGTGGTTTGGGACAGGGAACCCTTTATGGCTACGAGCAGTACTTC.

This chain uses TRBV11-2 with TRBJ1-5; D is unresolved. The length of the CDR3 is 13 residues. Trimming removed 1 base at V and 5 bases at J, with 6 bases between. The germline V gene encodes CDR1 SGHAT and CDR2 FQNNGV. This CDR3 is CASSLGLDQPQHF. The CDR3 region has the DNA TGTGCCAGCAGCTTAGGGCTAGATCAGCCCCAGCATTTT.

The rearrangement links TRBV28 to TRBJ1-1; D gene ambiguous. The germline V and J ends were trimmed by 6 bases and 6 bases, with 14 bases remaining between them. CDR1 and CDR2 (germline): MDHEN, SYDVKM. The CDR3 is made up of 13 amino acids. CDR3 sequence reads: CASSSTQRAEAFF. In nucleotides, the CDR3 is TGTGCCAGCAGCTCGACCCAGAGGGCTGAAGCTTTCTTT.

Only one count was recorded for this clone. The J gene is TRBJ1-2, the V gene TRBV28; D might be TRBD1 (5 bases). V dropped 5 bases and J dropped 0 bases, with 16 bases sitting between them. CDR1 is MDHEN and CDR2 is SYDVKM in the germline V gene. CDR3 size: 16 residues. This chain's CDR3 is CASSPPGGLANYGYTF. The DNA for the CDR3 is TGTGCCAGCAGTCCTCCGGGGGGGTTAGCTAACTATGGCTACACCTTC.

The DNA for the CDR3 is TGTGCCAGCAGACCCGGGACTAAAGAAGACGAGCAGTACTTC. Translation gives CASRPGTKEDEQYF. The chain has TRBV5-4 and TRBJ2-7; TRBD2 matches at 7 bases. Germline CDR1 SGHNT, CDR2 YYREEE (reference sequence). The CDR3 extends over 14 amino acids. V gave up 5 bases and J gave up 5 bases; unmatched junction bases: 10.

The chain is built from TRBV18 and TRBJ1-6; tentatively, D is TRBD1 (5 bases). CDR3 length equals 16 residues. CDR1 KGHSH and CDR2 LQKENI come from the germline V gene. The ends were cut back, 3 bases at V and 5 bases at J, with 14 bases in the middle. The CDR3 loop reads CASSPSTVSNNSPLHF. The CDR3 nucleotides are TGTGCCAGCTCACCCTCGACAGTTTCGAATAATTCACCCCTCCACTTT.

This rearrangement joins TRBV3-1 (or the pseudogene TRBV3-2) to TRBJ1-3, with no clear D. The CDR3 has 17 residues. The V end lost 1 base, the J end lost 0 bases, and 13 bases lay between the germline ends. CDR1 is LGHDT, CDR2 YNNKEL, per germline (reference sequence). The CDR3 protein is CASSQGPLGSSGNTIYF. The CDR3, as DNA: TGTGCCAGCAGCCAAGGCCCCCTGGGGAGCTCTGGAAACACCATATATTTT.

On this clone: The same CDR3 can be traced to other DNA sequences in this sample. In DNA form, the CDR3 reads TGTGCCAGCAGCCAAGAAACAGGGAACACCGGGGAGCTGTTTTTT. Its translation: CASSQETGNTGELFF. The rearrangement joins TRBV4-2 to TRBJ2-2, with a tentative D call TRBD1 (5 bases). Germline lookup yields CDR1 LGHNA and CDR2 YNFKEQ. V was pared by 0 bases and J by 1 base, with 6 bases between. CDR3 size: 15 residues.

The chain carries TRBV3-1 (or the pseudogene TRBV3-2) and TRBJ1-6; TRBD1 aligns across 7 bases. The ends lost 6 bases at V and 10 bases at J; junction bases unmatched: 6. This CDR3 spans 13 amino acids. Germline V gene lookup returns CDR1 LGHDT and CDR2 YNNKEL (reference sequence). As DNA, the CDR3 is TGTGCCAGCAGACAGGGGTTGGAGTCACCCCTCCACTTT. It is translated as CASRQGLESPLHF.

V gene TRBV3-1 (or the pseudogene TRBV3-2) combines with J gene TRBJ2-1, with a tentative D call TRBD2 (5 bases). V lost 0 bases to trimming and J lost 0 bases, with 6 bases between them. CDR1 and CDR2 (germline): LGHDT, YNNKEL (reference sequence). The CDR3 totals 15 residues. The CDR3 sequence is CASSQEGGSYNEQFF. CDR3 nucleotides: TGTGCCAGCAGCCAAGAAGGAGGCTCCTACAATGAGCAGTTCTTC.

The V call is TRBV7-9, the J call TRBJ2-5; the match to TRBD2 covers 8 bases. CDR1 and CDR2 (germline): SEHNR, FQNEAQ (reference sequence). Germline trimming cut 4 bases from V and 1 base from J; bases unmatched to any gene: 2. The CDR3 runs to 14 residues. CDR3 nucleotides: TGTGCCAGCAGCTCGGGGGGGAGCCAAGAGACCCAGTACTTC. As protein: CASSSGGSQETQYF.

This clone has just one count. The V and J genes are TRBV2 and TRBJ1-2, with D tentatively TRBD1 (5 bases). The CDR3 is 15 residues long. Between the trimmed V and J ends, which lost 0 bases and 1 base, there was a span of 9 bases. The V gene's germline CDR1 is SNHLY and CDR2 FYNNEI. Here the CDR3 reads CASSEARQINYGYTF. The CDR3 DNA is TGTGCCAGCAGTGAAGCGAGACAGATTAACTATGGCTACACCTTC.

The chain is built from TRBV6-5 and TRBJ1-4; no definite D call. This CDR3 region has 16 residues. Trimming left V 0 bases short and J 4 bases short, with 12 bases between. CDR1 is MNHEY and CDR2 is SVGAGI in the germline V gene. CDR3 nucleotide sequence: TGTGCCAGCAGTTACTCGATTGTACACAGTAATGAAAAACTGTTTTTT. Protein sequence: CASSYSIVHSNEKLFF.

The CDR3 bases are TGTGCCAGCAGCCAAGACGGAGGACCCTCCTACAATGAGCAGTTCTTC. Translating it yields CASSQDGGPSYNEQFF. The chain is built from TRBV3-1 (or the pseudogene TRBV3-2) and TRBJ2-1, with D possibly TRBD2 on 5 matching bases. CDR3 length equals 16 residues. V was pared by 0 bases and J by 0 bases, with 9 bases between. Germline-derived CDR1 and CDR2 are LGHDT and YNNKEL (reference sequence).

Comment on this clone: One end of the junction fails to match germline, which may point to a read error. The chain is built from TRBV2 and TRBJ2-5; 7 bases map to TRBD1. Germline V lookup: CDR1 SNHLY, CDR2 FYNNEI. CDR3 size: 14 residues. The CDR3 nucleotides read TGTGCCAGCCGTGAATATGGGACAGAGGAGACCCAGTACTTC. Its protein is CASREYGTEETQYF.

The chain uses TRBV3-1 (or the pseudogene TRBV3-2) and TRBJ2-3, with D possibly being TRBD1 (5 bases). Trimming took 0 bases from V and 6 from J, leaving 16 bases between them. Germline loops: CDR1 LGHDT, CDR2 YNNKEL (reference sequence). The CDR3 spans 16 residues. CDR3: CASSQDRGRVMDTQYF. In DNA, the CDR3 is TGTGCCAGCAGCCAAGATAGGGGCAGGGTGATGGATACGCAGTATTTT.

This clone showed up just once. The chain carries TRBV5-1 and TRBJ2-4; 9 bases are shared with TRBD1. CDR1 and CDR2 (germline): SGHRS, YFSETQ. V lost 1 base and J lost 0; bases outside the gene matches: 5. CDR3 length: 17 residues. In DNA, the CDR3 is TGCGCCAGCAGCTTGCCCGGGACAGGGATAGCCAAAAACATTCAGTACTTC. Translation: CASSLPGTGIAKNIQYF.

This clone occurred once. Additional DNA sequences in this sample encode the identical CDR3. The rearrangement uses TRBV28 and TRBJ1-5, with D tentatively TRBD1 (5 bases). The CDR3 loop spans 12 amino acids. V was pared by 6 bases and J by 2 bases, with 5 bases between. CDR1 and CDR2 from the germline V gene are MDHEN and SYDVKM. In DNA, the CDR3 is TGTGCCAGCAGACAGGGCAATCAGCCCCAGCATTTT. This gives the protein CASRQGNQPQHF.

This sequence joins TRBV28 and TRBJ1-5; D is ambiguous. The V and J ends lost 1 base and 7 bases respectively, with 11 bases between them. The germline CDR1 and CDR2 sequences are MDHEN and SYDVKM. The CDR3 sequence is 14 residues long. Here the CDR3 DNA reads TGTGCCAGCAGTTTATATCTTCGGTCCCAGCCCCAGCATTTT. As protein: CASSLYLRSQPQHF.